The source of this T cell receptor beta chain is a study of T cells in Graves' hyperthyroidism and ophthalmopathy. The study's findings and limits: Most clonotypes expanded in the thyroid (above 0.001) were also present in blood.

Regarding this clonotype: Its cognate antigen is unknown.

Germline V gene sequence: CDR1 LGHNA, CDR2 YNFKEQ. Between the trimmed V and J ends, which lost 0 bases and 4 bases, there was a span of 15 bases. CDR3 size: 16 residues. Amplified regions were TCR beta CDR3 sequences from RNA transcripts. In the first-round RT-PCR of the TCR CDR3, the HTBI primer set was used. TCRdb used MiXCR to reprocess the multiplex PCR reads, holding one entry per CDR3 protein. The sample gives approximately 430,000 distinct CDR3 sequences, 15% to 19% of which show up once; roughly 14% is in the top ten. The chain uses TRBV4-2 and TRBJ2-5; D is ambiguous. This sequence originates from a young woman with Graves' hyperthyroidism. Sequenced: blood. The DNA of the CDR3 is TGTGCCAGCAGCCAAGAAACGAGGACCTCGGGAGAGACCCAGTACTTC. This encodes CASSQETRTSGETQYF.